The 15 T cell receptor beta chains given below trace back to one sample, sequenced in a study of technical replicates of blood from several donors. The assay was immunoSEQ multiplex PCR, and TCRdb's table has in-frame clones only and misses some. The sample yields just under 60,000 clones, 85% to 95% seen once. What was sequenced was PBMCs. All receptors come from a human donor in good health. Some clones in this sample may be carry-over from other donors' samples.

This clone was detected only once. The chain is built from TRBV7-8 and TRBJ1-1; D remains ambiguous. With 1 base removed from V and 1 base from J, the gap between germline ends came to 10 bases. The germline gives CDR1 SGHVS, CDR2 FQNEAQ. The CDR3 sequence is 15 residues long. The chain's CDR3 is CASSLGRVANTEAFF. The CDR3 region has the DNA TGTGCCAGCAGCTTAGGCCGGGTGGCGAACACTGAAGCTTTCTTT.

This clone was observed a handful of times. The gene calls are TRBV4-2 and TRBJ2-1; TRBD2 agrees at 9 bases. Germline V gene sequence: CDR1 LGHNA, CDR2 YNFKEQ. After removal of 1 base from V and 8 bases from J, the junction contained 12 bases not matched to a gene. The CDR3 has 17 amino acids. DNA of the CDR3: TGTGCCAGCAGCCAAGTGTCTCTTAGCGGGAGTGTCGATGAGCAGTTCTTC. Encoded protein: CASSQVSLSGSVDEQFF.

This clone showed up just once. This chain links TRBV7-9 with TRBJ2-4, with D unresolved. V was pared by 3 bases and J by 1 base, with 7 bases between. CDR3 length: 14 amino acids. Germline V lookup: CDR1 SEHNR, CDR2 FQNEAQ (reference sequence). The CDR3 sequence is CASSLSMAKNIQYF. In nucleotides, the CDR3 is TGTGCCAGCAGCTTGAGCATGGCCAAAAACATTCAGTACTTC.

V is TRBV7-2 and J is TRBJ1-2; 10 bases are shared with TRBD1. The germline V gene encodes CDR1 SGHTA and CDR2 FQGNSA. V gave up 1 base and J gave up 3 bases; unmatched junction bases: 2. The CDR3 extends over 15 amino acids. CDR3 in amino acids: CASSLGQGAYYGYTF. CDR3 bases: TGTGCCAGCAGCTTAGGACAGGGGGCTTACTATGGCTACACCTTC.

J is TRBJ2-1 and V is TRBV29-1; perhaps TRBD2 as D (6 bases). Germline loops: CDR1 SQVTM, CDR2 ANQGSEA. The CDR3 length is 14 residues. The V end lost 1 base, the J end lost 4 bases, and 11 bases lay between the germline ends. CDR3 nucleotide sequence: TGCAGCGTTGAAGGGGGGGAGTTATACAATGAGCAGTTCTTC. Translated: CSVEGGELYNEQFF.

The CDR3: CASSPGSRGDNEKLFF. In DNA, the CDR3 is TGTGCCAGCAGCCCGGGGTCCCGTGGGGATAATGAAAAACTGTTTTTT. The genes are TRBV7-9 and TRBJ1-4, with D unclear. V was shortened by 5 bases and J by 4 bases, with 17 bases between the two germline ends. The CDR3 extends over 16 amino acids. The germline CDR1 and CDR2 sequences are SEHNR and FQNEAQ (reference sequence).

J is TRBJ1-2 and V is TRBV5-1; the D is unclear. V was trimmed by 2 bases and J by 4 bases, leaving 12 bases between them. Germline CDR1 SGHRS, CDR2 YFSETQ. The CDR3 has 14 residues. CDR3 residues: CASSLGLILYGYTF. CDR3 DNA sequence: TGCGCCAGCAGCTTAGGACTGATTCTCTATGGCTACACCTTC.

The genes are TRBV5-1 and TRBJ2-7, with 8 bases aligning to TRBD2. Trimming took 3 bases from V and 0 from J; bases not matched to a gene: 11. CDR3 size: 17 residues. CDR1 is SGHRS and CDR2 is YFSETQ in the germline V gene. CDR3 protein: CASSSHRLAPRSYEQYF. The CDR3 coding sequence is TGCGCCAGCAGCTCCCACCGACTAGCGCCCCGCTCCTACGAGCAGTACTTC.

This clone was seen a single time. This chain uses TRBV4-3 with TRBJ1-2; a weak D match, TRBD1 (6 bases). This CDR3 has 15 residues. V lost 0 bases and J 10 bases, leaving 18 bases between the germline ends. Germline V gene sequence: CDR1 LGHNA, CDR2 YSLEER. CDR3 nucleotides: TGCGCCAGCAGCCAAGATTGGCGTGGACAGACAAACTACACCTTC. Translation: CASSQDWRGQTNYTF.

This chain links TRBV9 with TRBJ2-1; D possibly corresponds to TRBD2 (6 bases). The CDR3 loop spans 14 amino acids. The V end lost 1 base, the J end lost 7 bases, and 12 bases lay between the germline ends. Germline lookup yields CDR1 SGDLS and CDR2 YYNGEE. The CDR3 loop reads CASSVSGLPNEQFF. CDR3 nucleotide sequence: TGTGCCAGCAGCGTATCGGGACTGCCAAATGAGCAGTTCTTC.

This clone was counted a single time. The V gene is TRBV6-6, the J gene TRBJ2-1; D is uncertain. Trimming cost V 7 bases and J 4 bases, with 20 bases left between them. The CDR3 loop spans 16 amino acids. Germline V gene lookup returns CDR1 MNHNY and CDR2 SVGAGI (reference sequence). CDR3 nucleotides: TGTGCCAGCAAAGCGAGCGTGAGTCACCTTTACAATGAGCAGTTCTTC. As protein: CASKASVSHLYNEQFF.

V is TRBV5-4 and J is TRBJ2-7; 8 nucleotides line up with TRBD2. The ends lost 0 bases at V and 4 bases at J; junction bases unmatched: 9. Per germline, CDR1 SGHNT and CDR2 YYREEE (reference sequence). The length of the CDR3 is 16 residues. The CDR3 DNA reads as TGTGCCAGCAGCTTGGTAGCGGCTAGCGGGCGTTACGAGCAGTACTTC. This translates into CASSLVAASGRYEQYF.

The chain's CDR3 is CASSMSGSAYEQYF. The CDR3 DNA sequence: TGTGCCAGTAGTATGAGCGGGTCAGCCTACGAGCAGTACTTC. The chain uses TRBV19 and TRBJ2-7; TRBD2 might be the D (6 bases). The CDR3 consists of 14 residues. Germline CDR1 and CDR2: LNHDA and SQIVND (reference sequence). The V end was cut by 3 bases, the J end by 2 bases, with 11 bases between.

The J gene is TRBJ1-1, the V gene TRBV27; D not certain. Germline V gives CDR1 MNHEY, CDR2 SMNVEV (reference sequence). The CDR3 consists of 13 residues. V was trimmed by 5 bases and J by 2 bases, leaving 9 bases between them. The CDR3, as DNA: TGTGCCAGCAGTGTGTCATCAAACACTGAAGCTTTCTTT. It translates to CASSVSSNTEAFF.

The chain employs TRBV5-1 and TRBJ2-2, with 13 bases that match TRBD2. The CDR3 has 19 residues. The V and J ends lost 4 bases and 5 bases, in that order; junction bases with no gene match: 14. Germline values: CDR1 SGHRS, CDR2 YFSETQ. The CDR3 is CASSAKGLAGAGWTGELFF. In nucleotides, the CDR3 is TGCGCCAGCAGCGCAAAAGGACTAGCGGGAGCGGGCTGGACCGGGGAGCTGTTTTTT.